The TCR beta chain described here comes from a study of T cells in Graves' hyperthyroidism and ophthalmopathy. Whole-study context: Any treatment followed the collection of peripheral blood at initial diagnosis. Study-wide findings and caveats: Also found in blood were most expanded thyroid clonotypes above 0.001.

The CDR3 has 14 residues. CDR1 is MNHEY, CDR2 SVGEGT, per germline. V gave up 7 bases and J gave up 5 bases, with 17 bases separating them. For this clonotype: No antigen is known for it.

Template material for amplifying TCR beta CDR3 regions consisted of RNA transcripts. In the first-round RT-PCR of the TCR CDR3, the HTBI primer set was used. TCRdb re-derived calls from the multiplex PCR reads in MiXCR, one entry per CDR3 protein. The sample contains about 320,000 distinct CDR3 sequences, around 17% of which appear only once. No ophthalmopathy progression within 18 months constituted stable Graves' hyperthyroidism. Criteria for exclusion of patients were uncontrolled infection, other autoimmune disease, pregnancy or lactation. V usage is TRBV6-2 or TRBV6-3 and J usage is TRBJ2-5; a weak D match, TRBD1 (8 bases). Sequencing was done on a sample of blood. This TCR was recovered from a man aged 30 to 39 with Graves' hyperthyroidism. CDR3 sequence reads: CASNLQGGLETQYF. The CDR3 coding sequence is TGTGCCAGCAACTTACAGGGGGGGTTGGAGACCCAGTACTTC.